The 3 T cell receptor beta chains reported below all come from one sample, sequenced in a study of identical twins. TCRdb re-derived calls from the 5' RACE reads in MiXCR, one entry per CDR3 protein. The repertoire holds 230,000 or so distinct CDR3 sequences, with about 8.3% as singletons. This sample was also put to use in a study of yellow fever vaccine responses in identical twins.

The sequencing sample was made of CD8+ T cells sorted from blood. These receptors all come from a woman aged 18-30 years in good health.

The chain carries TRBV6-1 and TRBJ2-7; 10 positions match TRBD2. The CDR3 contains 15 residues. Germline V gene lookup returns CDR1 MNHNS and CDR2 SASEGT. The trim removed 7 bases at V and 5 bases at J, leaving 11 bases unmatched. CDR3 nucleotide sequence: TGTGCCAGCACACGCCGGGGGACTAGCGCCCACGAGCAGTACTTC. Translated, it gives CASTRRGTSAHEQYF.

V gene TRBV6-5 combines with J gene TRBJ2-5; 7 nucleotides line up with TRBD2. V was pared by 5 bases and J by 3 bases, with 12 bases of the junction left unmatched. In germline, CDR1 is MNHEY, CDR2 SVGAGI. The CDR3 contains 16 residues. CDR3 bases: TGTGCCAGCAGTAACCAAGGACTAGGGGTCGAAGAGACCCAGTACTTC. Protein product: CASSNQGLGVEETQYF.

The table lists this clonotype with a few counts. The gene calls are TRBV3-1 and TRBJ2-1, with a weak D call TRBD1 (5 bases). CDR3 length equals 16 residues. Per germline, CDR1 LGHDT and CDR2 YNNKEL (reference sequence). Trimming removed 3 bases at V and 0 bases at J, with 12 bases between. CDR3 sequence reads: CASSQITGSSYNEQFF. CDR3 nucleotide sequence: TGTGCCAGCAGCCAGATAACAGGTAGCTCCTACAATGAGCAGTTCTTC.